This TCR beta chain was obtained from a study of shared clonotypes between healthy human individuals. Comment on this clone: A single base separates this from a much larger clone, so it may be a read error. This specimen includes other DNA sequences encoding the same CDR3.

The table came from immunoSEQ multiplex PCR; TCRdb's copy has only in-frame clones and leaves some out. The sample contains about 490,000 clones, 76% of which appear only once. With V trimmed by 5 bases and J by 4 bases, 2 bases remained unmatched. Per germline, CDR1 SGHTA and CDR2 FQGNSA. The CDR3 extends over 14 amino acids. The chain uses TRBV7-2 and TRBJ2-7; 13 bases fit TRBD2. Sequencing input: PBMCs. The receptor was derived from a woman aged 40 to 50 in good health. Some clones in this sample may be carry-over from other donors' samples. The chain's CDR3 is CASSPGLAGYEQYF. The CDR3 DNA reads as TGTGCCAGCAGCCCGGGACTAGCGGGATACGAGCAGTACTTC.